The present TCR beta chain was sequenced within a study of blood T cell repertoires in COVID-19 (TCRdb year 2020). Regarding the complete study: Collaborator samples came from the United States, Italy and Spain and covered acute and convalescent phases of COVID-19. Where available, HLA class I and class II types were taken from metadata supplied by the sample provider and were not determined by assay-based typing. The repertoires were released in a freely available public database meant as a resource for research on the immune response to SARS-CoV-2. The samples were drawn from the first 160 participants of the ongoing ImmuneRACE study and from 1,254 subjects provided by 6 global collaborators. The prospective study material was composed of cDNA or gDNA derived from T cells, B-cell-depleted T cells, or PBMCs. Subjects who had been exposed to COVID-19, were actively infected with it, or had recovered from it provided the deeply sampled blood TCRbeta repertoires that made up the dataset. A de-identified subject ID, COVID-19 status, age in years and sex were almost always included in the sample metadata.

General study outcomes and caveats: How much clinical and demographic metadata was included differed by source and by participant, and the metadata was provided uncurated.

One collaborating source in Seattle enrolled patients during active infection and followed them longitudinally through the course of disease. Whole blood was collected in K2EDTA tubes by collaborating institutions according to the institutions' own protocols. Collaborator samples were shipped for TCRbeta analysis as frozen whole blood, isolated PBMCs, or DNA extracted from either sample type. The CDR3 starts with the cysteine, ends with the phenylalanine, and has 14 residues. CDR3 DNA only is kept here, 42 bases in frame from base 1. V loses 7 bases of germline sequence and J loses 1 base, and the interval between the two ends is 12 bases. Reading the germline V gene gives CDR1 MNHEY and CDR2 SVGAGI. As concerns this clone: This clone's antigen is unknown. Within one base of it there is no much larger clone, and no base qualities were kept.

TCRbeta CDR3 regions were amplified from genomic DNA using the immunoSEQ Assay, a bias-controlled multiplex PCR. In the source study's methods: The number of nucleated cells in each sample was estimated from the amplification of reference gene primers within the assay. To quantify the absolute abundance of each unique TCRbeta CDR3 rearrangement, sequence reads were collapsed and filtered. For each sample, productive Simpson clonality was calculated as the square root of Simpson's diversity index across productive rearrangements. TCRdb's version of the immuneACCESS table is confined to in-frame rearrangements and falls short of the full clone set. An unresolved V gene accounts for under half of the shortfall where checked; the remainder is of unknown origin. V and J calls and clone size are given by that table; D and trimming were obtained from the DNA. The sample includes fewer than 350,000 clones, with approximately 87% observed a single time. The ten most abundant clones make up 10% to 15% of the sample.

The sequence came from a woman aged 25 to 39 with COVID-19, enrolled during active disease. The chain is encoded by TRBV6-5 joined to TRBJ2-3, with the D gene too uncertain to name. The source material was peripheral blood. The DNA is TGTGCCAGCACGCGTGCTCGCGGCACAGATACGCAGTATTTT. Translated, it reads CASTRARGTDTQYF.